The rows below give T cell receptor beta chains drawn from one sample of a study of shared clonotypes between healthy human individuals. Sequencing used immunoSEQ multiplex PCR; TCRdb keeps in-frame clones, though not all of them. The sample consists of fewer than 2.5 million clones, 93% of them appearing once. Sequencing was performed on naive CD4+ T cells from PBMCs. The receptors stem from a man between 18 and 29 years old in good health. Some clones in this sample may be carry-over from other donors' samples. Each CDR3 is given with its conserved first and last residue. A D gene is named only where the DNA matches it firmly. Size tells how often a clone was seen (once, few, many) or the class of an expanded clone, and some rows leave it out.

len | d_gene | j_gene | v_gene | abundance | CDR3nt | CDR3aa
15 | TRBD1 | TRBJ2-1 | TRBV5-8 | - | TGTGCCAGCAGCTCGGGGACAGCCACCTACAATGAGCAGTTCTTC | CASSSGTATYNEQFF
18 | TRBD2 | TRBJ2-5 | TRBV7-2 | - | TGTGCCAGCAGCTTAGGTTCGCGGACTAGCGGAATGAAAGAGACCCAGTACTTC | CASSLGSRTSGMKETQYF
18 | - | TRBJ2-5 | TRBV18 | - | TGTGCCAGCTCACAAAATACCTTAGCGGTACTGAACCAAGAGACCCAGTACTTC | CASSQNTLAVLNQETQYF
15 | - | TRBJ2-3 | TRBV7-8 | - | TGTGCCAGCGGGGACACGGTTTTTCGCACAGATACGCAGTATTTT | CASGDTVFRTDTQYF
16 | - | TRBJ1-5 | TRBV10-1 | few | TGCGCCAGCAGTGTCGGACCTAGGCAGAGTCATCAGCCCCAGCATTTT | CASSVGPRQSHQPQHF
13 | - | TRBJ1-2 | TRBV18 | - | TGTGCCAGCTCAGTGGACGGTAACTATGGCTACACCTTC | CASSVDGNYGYTF
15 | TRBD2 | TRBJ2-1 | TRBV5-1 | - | TGCGCCAGCGGCCGGACTAGCGGGACATACAATGAGCAGTTCTTC | CASGRTSGTYNEQFF
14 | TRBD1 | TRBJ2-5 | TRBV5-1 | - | TGCGCCAGCAGCCAAGGGACAGGGCAAGAGACCCAGTACTTC | CASSQGTGQETQYF
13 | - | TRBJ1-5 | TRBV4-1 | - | TGCGCCAGCAGCCAGCTCGAGGGTCAGCCCCAGCATTTT | CASSQLEGQPQHF
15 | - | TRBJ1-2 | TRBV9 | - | TGTGCCAGCAGCCCCCGGACATTAGCTAACTATGGCTACACCTTC | CASSPRTLANYGYTF
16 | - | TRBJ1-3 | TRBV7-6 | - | TGTGCCAGCAGCTTAGAACAGAAGAACTCTGGAAACACCATATATTTT | CASSLEQKNSGNTIYF
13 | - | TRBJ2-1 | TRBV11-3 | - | TGTGCCAGCAGCCGCCCGACCCTCAATGAGCAGTTCTTC | CASSRPTLNEQFF
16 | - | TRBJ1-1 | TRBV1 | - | TGCACCAGCAGCCGCCCTGGTACAGGGCAAATTCGCCAAGCTTTCTTT | CTSSRPGTGQIRQAFF
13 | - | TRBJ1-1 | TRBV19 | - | TGTGCCAGTAGTATTGCACTGAACACTGAAGCTTTCTTT | CASSIALNTEAFF
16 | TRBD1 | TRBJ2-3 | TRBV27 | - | TGTGCCAGCAGATTACAGGGGGCCTTTGTCCCAGATACGCAGTATTTT | CASRLQGAFVPDTQYF
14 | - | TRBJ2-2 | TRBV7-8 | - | TGTGCCAGCAGCTCAGCGCGGGACACCGGGGAGCTGTTTTTT | CASSSARDTGELFF
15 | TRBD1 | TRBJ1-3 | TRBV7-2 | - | TGTGCCAGTTCGCAATGGACAGGGAGTGGAAACACCATATATTTT | CASSQWTGSGNTIYF
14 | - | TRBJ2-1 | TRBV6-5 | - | TGTGCCAGCAGTCAGGGTATCTCCTACAATGAGCAGTTCTTC | CASSQGISYNEQFF
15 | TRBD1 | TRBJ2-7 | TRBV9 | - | TGTGCCAGCAGCCCCCTCGGGACAGCCTCCTACGAGCAGTACTTC | CASSPLGTASYEQYF
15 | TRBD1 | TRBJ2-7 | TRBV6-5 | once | TGTGCCAGCAGGCCCGGGACAGGGGTCTCCTACGAGCAGTACTTC | CASRPGTGVSYEQYF
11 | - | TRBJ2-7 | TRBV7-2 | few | TGTGCCAGCAGCTTAGTCTACGAGCAGTACTTC | CASSLVYEQYF
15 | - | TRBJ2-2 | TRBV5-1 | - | TGCGCCAGCAGCTTGGAAGGGCAGAGGGGCGGGGAGCTGTTTTTT | CASSLEGQRGGELFF
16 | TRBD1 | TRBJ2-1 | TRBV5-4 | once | TGTGCCAGCAGCTTTCCCGGGACAGGGGGCTACAATGAGCAGTTCTTC | CASSFPGTGGYNEQFF
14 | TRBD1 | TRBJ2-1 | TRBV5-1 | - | TGCGCCAGCAGCATCGGACAGGCAGGGAATGAGCAGTTCTTC | CASSIGQAGNEQFF
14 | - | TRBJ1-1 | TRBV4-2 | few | TGTGCCAGCAGCGTACAGGGACCGAACACTGAAGCTTTCTTT | CASSVQGPNTEAFF
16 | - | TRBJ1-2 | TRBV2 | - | TGTGCCAGCAGTGAAGAGACAGGTACTTACTCATATGGCTACACCTTC | CASSEETGTYSYGYTF
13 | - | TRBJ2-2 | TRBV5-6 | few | TGTGCCAGCAGGGGGCGTCGGACCGGGGAGCTGTTTTTT | CASRGRRTGELFF
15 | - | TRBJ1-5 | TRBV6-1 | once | TGTGCCAGCAGTGAAGCATTAGGGTACAATCAGCCCCAGCATTTT | CASSEALGYNQPQHF
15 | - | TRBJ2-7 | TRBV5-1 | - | TGCGCCAGCAGCATCGGGACCGACTACTCCTACGAGCAGTACTTC | CASSIGTDYSYEQYF
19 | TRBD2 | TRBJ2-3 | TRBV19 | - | TGTGCCAGCCTCCCCCGCCTAGGACTAGCGGGAGGGCTGGGAGATACGCAGTATTTT | CASLPRLGLAGGLGDTQYF
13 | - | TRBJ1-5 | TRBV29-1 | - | TGCAGCGTTGGAGGAACAGACAATCAGCCCCAGCATTTT | CSVGGTDNQPQHF
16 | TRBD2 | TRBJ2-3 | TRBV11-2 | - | TGTGCCAGCAGCCCTATAAGCGGGAGGAGGACAGATACGCAGTATTTT | CASSPISGRRTDTQYF
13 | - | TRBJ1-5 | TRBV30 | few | TGTGCCTGGAGTGTAACGCTTAATCAGCCCCAGCATTTT | CAWSVTLNQPQHF
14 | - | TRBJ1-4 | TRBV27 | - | TGTGCCAACAGTTTGGCCGGGGGCCCTGAAAAACTGTTTTTT | CANSLAGGPEKLFF
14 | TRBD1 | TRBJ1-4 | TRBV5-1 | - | TGCGCCAGCAGCTCCCAGGGGGCTAATGAAAAACTGTTTTTT | CASSSQGANEKLFF
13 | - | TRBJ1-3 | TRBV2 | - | TGTGCCAGCGGGAGCGCGACTGGAAACACCATATATTTT | CASGSATGNTIYF
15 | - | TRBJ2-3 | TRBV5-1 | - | TGCGCCAGCAGCTTGACGGGCGGGCACACAGATACGCAGTATTTT | CASSLTGGHTDTQYF
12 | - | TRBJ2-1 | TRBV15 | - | TGTGCCACCAGCAGAAATGTCAATGAGCAGTTCTTC | CATSRNVNEQFF
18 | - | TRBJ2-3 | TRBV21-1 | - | TGTGCCAGCAGCATCCCCCTGTCCCTAGCGGGAGTGCCAGATACGCAGTATTTT | CASSIPLSLAGVPDTQYF
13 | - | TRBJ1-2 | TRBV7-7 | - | TGTGCCAGCAGCTTAAGTTACGGCCGACCCTACACCTTC | CASSLSYGRPYTF
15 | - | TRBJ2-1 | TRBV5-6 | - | TGTGCCAGCAGCTTTCTTCTGAGCTCCTACAATGAGCAGTTCTTC | CASSFLLSSYNEQFF
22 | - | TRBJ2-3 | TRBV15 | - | TGTGCCACCAGCAGAGTTGGGGGTAGACGAGGGGCTGATGGCTACAGCACAGATACGCAGTATTTT | CATSRVGGRRGADGYSTDTQYF
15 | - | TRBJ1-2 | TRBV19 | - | TGTGCCAGTAGTATTGATGGGGGATCAAACTATGGCTACACCTTC | CASSIDGGSNYGYTF
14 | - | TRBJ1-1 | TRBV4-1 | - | TGCGCCAGCAGCCAAGATAGGCGGAACACTGAAGCTTTCTTT | CASSQDRRNTEAFF
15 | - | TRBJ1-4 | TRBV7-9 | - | TGTGCCAGCAGCTTATCTACCGGGACTAATGAAAAACTGTTTTTT | CASSLSTGTNEKLFF
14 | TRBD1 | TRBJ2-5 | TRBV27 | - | TGTGCCAGCAGGGGACAGGGGGCGGGTGAGACCCAGTACTTC | CASRGQGAGETQYF
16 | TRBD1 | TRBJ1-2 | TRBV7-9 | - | TGTGCCAGCAGCTTAAGTAGGACAGGGGGGAACTATGGCTACACCTTC | CASSLSRTGGNYGYTF
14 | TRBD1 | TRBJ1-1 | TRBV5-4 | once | TGTGCCAGCAGCGGCCGGGACAGCAACACTGAAGCTTTCTTT | CASSGRDSNTEAFF
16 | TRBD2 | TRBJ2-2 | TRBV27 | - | TGTGCCAGCAGTCGGCGGCTAGCGGGGGTACTGGGGGAGCTGTTTTTT | CASSRRLAGVLGELFF
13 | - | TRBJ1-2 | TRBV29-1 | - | TGCAGCGTTGCCACAGCCCTCGGCGGGGGCTACACCTTC | CSVATALGGGYTF
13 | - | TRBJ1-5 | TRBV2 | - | TGTGCCAGCGGGGGACCTCCCACACAGCCCCAGCATTTT | CASGGPPTQPQHF
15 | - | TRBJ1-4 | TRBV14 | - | TGTGCCAGCAGCCAAGATCCCAGGGGCTATGAAAAACTGTTTTTT | CASSQDPRGYEKLFF
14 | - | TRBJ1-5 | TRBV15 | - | TGTGCCACCAGCAGAGATCGAGGAGATCAGCCCCAGCATTTT | CATSRDRGDQPQHF
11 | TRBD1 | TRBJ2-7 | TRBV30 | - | TGTGCCTGCACAGGGGGCTACGAGCAGTACTTC | CACTGGYEQYF
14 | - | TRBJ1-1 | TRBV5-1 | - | TGCGCCAGCAGCCTAAGCAGGGGAGGCACTGAAGCTTTCTTT | CASSLSRGGTEAFF
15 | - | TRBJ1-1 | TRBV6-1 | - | TGTGCCAGCAGTGACCCCGGGACACGCAACACTGAAGCTTTCTTT | CASSDPGTRNTEAFF
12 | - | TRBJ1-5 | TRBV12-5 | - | TGTGCTAGTGCCCCCGGTTACCAGCCCCAGCATTTT | CASAPGYQPQHF
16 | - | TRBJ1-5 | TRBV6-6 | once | TGTGCCAGCAGTAAAGAAGAGGGGATACGGGGTCAGCCCCAGCATTTT | CASSKEEGIRGQPQHF
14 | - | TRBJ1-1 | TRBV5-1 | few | TGCGCCAGCAGCCCGGCAGCGGGGAACACTGAAGCTTTCTTT | CASSPAAGNTEAFF
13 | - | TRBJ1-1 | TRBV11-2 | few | TGTGCCAGCAGCTCTACCACGAACACTGAAGCTTTCTTT | CASSSTTNTEAFF